The clone carrying this T cell receptor (beta chain) was counted only a few times. The source of the sample is a study of blood T cells in healthy people across ages. The CDR3 has 14 amino acids. The germline gives CDR1 SGHVS, CDR2 FQNEAQ. With 5 bases removed from V and 2 bases from J, the gap between germline ends came to 12 bases. Per-sample yields of isolated PBMCs were at least 7 million. Combining a sample-barcoded 5' primer with a J-beta primer mix, a second PCR ran for roughly 6 to 12 cycles. TCRdb reprocessed the 5' RACE reads via MiXCR and lists one record per CDR3 protein. The sample consists of hundreds of thousands of distinct CDR3 sequences, 40% to 60% of them appearing once.

The source is a man aged 25-45 years in good health. The specimen sequenced was blood. The V gene is TRBV7-8, the J gene TRBJ2-5, with D possibly being TRBD2 (5 bases). DNA for the CDR3: TGTGCCAGCAGCCCACTAGTGACGCAAGAGACCCAGTACTTC. It specifies CASSPLVTQETQYF. Complete variable domain (other parts from reference TRBV7-8 and TRBJ2-5): GAGVSQSPRYKVAKRGQDVALRCDPISGHVSLFWYQQALGQGPEFLTYFQNEAQLDKSGLPSDRFFAERPEGSVSTLKIQRTQQEDSAVYLCASSPLVTQETQYFGPGTRLLVL.